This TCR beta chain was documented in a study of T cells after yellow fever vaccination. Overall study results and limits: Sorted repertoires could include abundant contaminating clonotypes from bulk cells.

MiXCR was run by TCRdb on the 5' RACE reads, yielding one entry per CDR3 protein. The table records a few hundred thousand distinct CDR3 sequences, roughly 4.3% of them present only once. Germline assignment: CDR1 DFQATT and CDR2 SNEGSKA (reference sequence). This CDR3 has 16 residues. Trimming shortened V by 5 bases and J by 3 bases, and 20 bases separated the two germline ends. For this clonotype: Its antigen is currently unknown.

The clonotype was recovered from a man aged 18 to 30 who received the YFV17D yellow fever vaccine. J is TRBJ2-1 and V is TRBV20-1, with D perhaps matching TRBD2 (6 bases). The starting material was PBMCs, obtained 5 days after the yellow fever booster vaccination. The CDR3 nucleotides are TGCAGTGCTCCGCCATCGGGGCGGACTAACTACAATGAGCAGTTCTTC. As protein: CSAPPSGRTNYNEQFF.